What follows are 17 T cell receptor beta chains derived from one specimen sequenced in a study of OX40 agonist ivuxolimab in advanced cancers. The table came from immunoSEQ multiplex PCR; TCRdb's copy has only in-frame clones and leaves some out. Among just over 90,000 clones, roughly 90% were seen once, and the ten largest hold 3% to 3.5%. This material consisted of CD4+ or CD8+ T cells sorted from blood, taken in a trial of the OX40 agonist ivuxolimab. The receptors shown here come from an adult with an advanced solid tumor such as melanoma, head and neck, liver or kidney cancer.

The V call is TRBV4-2, the J call TRBJ1-4, with D perhaps matching TRBD1 (6 bases). Trimming removed 0 bases at V and 4 bases at J, with 15 bases between. The V gene's germline CDR1 is LGHNA and CDR2 YNFKEQ. The CDR3 length is 17 residues. CDR3 in DNA: TGTGCCAGCAGCCAAGAGGTGGGGGGACACATTAATGAAAAACTGTTTTTT. The encoded protein is CASSQEVGGHINEKLFF.

The rearrangement joins TRBV4-1 to TRBJ2-7; D remains unclear. Germline V CDR1 and CDR2: MGHRA, YSYEKL. This CDR3 has 15 residues. The V end lost 1 base, the J end lost 0 bases, and 10 bases lay between the germline ends. CDR3 residues: CASSQVMRTSYEQYF. The DNA of the CDR3 is TGCGCCAGCAGCCAAGTAATGAGAACCTCCTACGAGCAGTACTTC.

A single count supports this clone. This chain connects TRBV9 to TRBJ1-3; no definite D call. V was clipped by 5 bases and J by 0 bases, with 6 bases between them. CDR1 SGDLS and CDR2 YYNGEE come from the germline V gene. CDR3 length equals 13 residues. CDR3 coding DNA: TGTGCCAGCAGACCCATCTCTGGAAACACCATATATTTT. It translates to CASRPISGNTIYF. The whole variable domain, filled in from reference TRBV9 and TRBJ1-3, reads DSGVTQTPKHLITATGQRVTLRCSPRSGDLSVYWYQQSLDQGLQFLIQYYNGEERAKGNILERFSAQQFPDLHSELNLSSLELGDSALYFCASRPISGNTIYFGEGSWLTVV.

The chain carries TRBV27 and TRBJ2-2; weak D call: TRBD2 (5 bases). Germline V gene lookup returns CDR1 MNHEY and CDR2 SMNVEV (reference sequence). V lost 2 bases and J lost 0, with 16 bases in between. The CDR3 has 18 residues. The DNA for the CDR3 is TGTGCCAGCAGTTTAAGGTTGCGCATCGGGGCGAACACCGGGGAGCTGTTTTTT. Amino acid sequence: CASSLRLRIGANTGELFF.

The rearrangement uses TRBV27 and TRBJ2-7, with D hard to call. Trimming removed 3 bases from V and 3 bases from J, with 9 bases in between. Germline V lookup: CDR1 MNHEY, CDR2 SMNVEV (reference sequence). The CDR3 is made up of 13 amino acids. Here the CDR3 DNA reads TGTGCCAGCAGTTTTGGGTTGGACTACGAGCAGTACTTC. Translation gives CASSFGLDYEQYF.

J is TRBJ2-7 and V is TRBV6-6; the match to TRBD1 covers 8 bases. J lost 5 bases, V lost 5 bases, and 8 bases had no gene match. The CDR3 is 14 amino acids. Germline V CDR1 and CDR2: MNHNY, SVGAGI (reference sequence). The CDR3 DNA follows: TGTGCCAGCAGTGCTAACAGGGGGAAGAACGAGCAGTACTTC. Residues: CASSANRGKNEQYF.

With respect to this clone: At the DNA level, this CDR3 is encoded by other sequences in the same sample as well. The chain employs TRBV5-1 and TRBJ1-1; D is unclear. CDR1 and CDR2 (germline): SGHRS, YFSETQ. V lost 0 bases and J lost 8, with 11 bases in between. CDR3 length equals 13 residues. The CDR3 protein is CASSLGRKVEAFF. In nucleotides, the CDR3 is TGCGCCAGCAGCTTGGGTCGGAAAGTGGAAGCTTTCTTT. The full variable domain, with the rest looked up from reference TRBV5-1 and TRBJ1-1, is KAGVTQTPRYLIKTRGQQVTLSCSPISGHRSVSWYQQTPGQGLQFLFEYFSETQRNKGNFPGRFSGRQFSNSRSEMNVSTLELGDSALYLCASSLGRKVEAFFGQGTRLTVV.

V and J are TRBV5-6 and TRBJ2-7; perhaps TRBD1 as D (5 bases). The V end lost 4 bases, the J end lost 3 bases, and 11 bases lay between the germline ends. CDR1 SGHDT and CDR2 YYEEEE come from the germline V gene. CDR3 length: 13 amino acids. This CDR3 is CASSNGRGYEQYF. CDR3 DNA sequence: TGTGCCAGCAGCAACGGAAGGGGCTACGAGCAGTACTTC. Looking up the rest from reference TRBV5-6 and TRBJ2-7 gives the full variable domain: DAGVTQSPTHLIKTRGQQVTLRCSPKSGHDTVSWYQQALGQGPQFIFQYYEEEERQRGNFPDRFSGHQFPNYSSELNVNALLLGDSALYLCASSNGRGYEQYFGPGTRLTVT.

This clone was detected only a few times. The genes are TRBV11-2 and TRBJ2-2; D is unclear. This CDR3 spans 11 amino acids. Germline CDR1 is SGHAT and CDR2 is FQNNGV. V dropped 5 bases and J dropped 6 bases, with 4 bases sitting between them. The CDR3 sequence is CASSPPGELFF. The CDR3 DNA follows: TGTGCCAGCAGCCCTCCCGGGGAGCTGTTTTTT.

J is TRBJ1-2 and V is TRBV11-2; no clear D. CDR3 size: 14 residues. V lost 1 base to trimming and J lost 2 bases, with 8 bases between them. CDR1 is SGHAT and CDR2 is FQNNGV in the germline V gene. The DNA of the CDR3 is TGTGCCAGCAGCTTAGGGACGGAGAACTATGGCTACACCTTC. Protein: CASSLGTENYGYTF.

This clone showed up just once. The chain couples TRBV11-2 to TRBJ1-2; D remains ambiguous. V shed 5 bases and J shed 2 bases, with 9 bases lying between them. Germline assignment: CDR1 SGHAT and CDR2 FQNNGV. The CDR3 is made up of 13 amino acids. The CDR3 region is CASSLGGNYGYTF. Written as DNA, the CDR3 is TGTGCCAGCAGCCTTGGAGGGAACTATGGCTACACCTTC.

The CDR3 coding sequence is TGTGCCAGCAGCTTAGCCGGGACAGGGGGCGAGACCCAGTACTTC. Translating gives CASSLAGTGGETQYF. The J gene is TRBJ2-5, the V gene TRBV7-2; 12 bases match TRBD1. The CDR3 covers 15 residues. J gave up 5 bases and V 0 bases, and 1 base lay outside the gene matches. Germline-derived CDR1 and CDR2 are SGHTA and FQGNSA.

The CDR3 sequence is CATSTGFDYGYTF. CDR3 DNA: TGTGCCACCAGCACAGGGTTCGACTATGGCTACACCTTC. This chain joins TRBV15 and TRBJ1-2; a possible D gene is TRBD1 (5 bases). CDR1 LNHNV and CDR2 YYDKDF come from the germline V gene (reference sequence). Between the trimmed V and J ends, which lost 4 bases and 3 bases, there was a span of 9 bases. The CDR3 has 13 residues. The variable domain in full, with the rest retrieved from reference TRBV15 and TRBJ1-2, is DAMVIQNPRYQVTQFGKPVTLSCSQTLNHNVMYWYQQKSSQAPKLLFHYYDKDFNNEADTPDNFQSRRPNTSFCFLDIRSPGLGDTAMYLCATSTGFDYGYTFGSGTRLTVV.

The chain has TRBV7-8 and TRBJ2-5; 7 bases are shared with TRBD2. The germline CDR1 and CDR2 sequences are SGHVS and FQNEAQ. With 5 bases clipped from V and 2 bases from J, the junction kept 8 bases outside the gene matches. The CDR3 runs to 15 residues. In nucleotides, the CDR3 is TGTGCCAGCAGCGTAGGGGCGGGAGCACAAGAGACCCAGTACTTC. It is translated as CASSVGAGAQETQYF.

This chain links TRBV7-6 with TRBJ2-1; D remains ambiguous. The germline gives CDR1 SGHVS, CDR2 FNYEAQ. Trimming removed 1 base at V and 6 bases at J, with 1 base between. The CDR3 length is 11 residues. CDR3 bases: TGTGCCAGCAGCTTAGGCAATGAGCAGTTCTTC. Its translation: CASSLGNEQFF.

The rearrangement joins TRBV29-1 to TRBJ2-7; D could derive from TRBD1 or TRBD2 (5 bases each). V was clipped by 8 bases and J by 4 bases, with 12 bases between them. Germline assignment: CDR1 SQVTM and CDR2 ANQGSEA. The CDR3 is 11 residues long. DNA of the CDR3: TGCAGCTTTTCGTGGGGGTACGAGCAGTACTTC. It specifies CSFSWGYEQYF.

V and J are TRBV27 and TRBJ2-7; 13 nucleotides match TRBD2. CDR1 and CDR2 from the germline V gene are MNHEY and SMNVEV (reference sequence). Trimming took 4 bases from V and 0 from J; bases not matched to a gene: 6. This CDR3 spans 17 amino acids. The CDR3 DNA reads as TGTGCCAGCAGTTCACGGACTAGCGGGAGCAGCTCCTACGAGCAGTACTTC. Translation: CASSSRTSGSSSYEQYF.